The 7 T cell receptor beta chains below were found in one sample sequenced in a study of memory CD4+ T cells and cytomegalovirus serostatus. TCRdb's table, derived via immunoSEQ multiplex PCR, lists solely in-frame clones and lacks some. The sample records tens of thousands of clones, over 60% being singletons. Single viable CD3+CD4+CD8-CD45RO+ cells were sorted as the memory CD4+ T cells. What was sequenced was memory CD4+ T cells from blood. The receptor set was obtained from an adult in good health and CMV-seronegative.

The CDR3 DNA follows: TGTGCCAGCAGCAAAGAGGCAGGGGTCAATCAGCCCCAGCATTTT. The encoded protein is CASSKEAGVNQPQHF. This chain joins TRBV21-1 and TRBJ1-5; the DNA was not used to check the table's D call, TRBD1. TRBV21-1 constitutes a pseudogene. The CDR3 spans 15 residues.

This clone was observed a handful of times. The chain employs TRBV5-6 and TRBJ1-1; 9 nucleotides align to TRBD1. V lost 5 bases to trimming and J lost 4 bases; unmatched junction nucleotides: 18. Germline CDR1 and CDR2: SGHDT and YYEEEE. The CDR3 has 18 residues. Written as DNA, the CDR3 is TGTGCCAGCAGACAAACAGGGGGCTTATTTCGTTTGAGCACTGAAGCTTTCTTT. It codes for CASRQTGGLFRLSTEAFF.

The genes are TRBV6-5 and TRBJ2-3; TRBD2 matches 9 bases. The CDR3 spans 15 residues. Germline-derived CDR1 and CDR2 are MNHEY and SVGAGI. V shed 3 bases and J 1 base; nucleotides not matched to a gene: 2. CDR3 amino acids: CASSYSGGRTDTQYF. CDR3 in DNA: TGTGCCAGCAGTTATAGCGGGGGCCGCACAGATACGCAGTATTTT.

The count of this clone is one. This chain uses TRBV7-9 with TRBJ1-3, with unresolved D. The CDR3 sequence is 15 residues long. Trimming shortened V by 5 bases and J by 8 bases, and 19 bases separated the two germline ends. Germline V gives CDR1 SEHNR, CDR2 FQNEAQ (reference sequence). CDR3 in amino acids: CASSPKRRVLDTIYF. CDR3 DNA sequence: TGTGCCAGCAGCCCTAAGCGACGAGTTCTGGACACCATATATTTT. Complete variable domain (other parts from reference TRBV7-9 and TRBJ1-3): DTGVSQNPRHKITKRGQNVTFRCDPISEHNRLYWYRQTLGQGPEFLTYFQNEAQLEKSRLLSDRFSAERPKGSFSTLEIQRTEQGDSAMYLCASSPKRRVLDTIYFGEGSWLTVV.

This clone has a handful of counts. The V call is TRBV5-1, the J call TRBJ2-5; D possibly corresponds to TRBD1 (6 bases). Germline values: CDR1 SGHRS, CDR2 YFSETQ. The CDR3 has 14 amino acids. Trimming removed 0 bases at V and 2 bases at J, with 8 bases between. The CDR3 region is CASSLDRVQETQYF. CDR3 nucleotide sequence: TGCGCCAGCAGCTTGGACAGGGTACAAGAGACCCAGTACTTC.

The rearrangement joins TRBV7-6 to TRBJ1-1; D unresolved. V lost 5 bases, J lost 1 base, and 8 bases lay in between. The CDR3 has 13 residues. Per the germline V gene, CDR1 is SGHVS and CDR2 is FNYEAQ. The DNA of the CDR3 is TGTGCCAGCAGCGCTCAGGAGAACACTGAAGCTTTCTTT. It encodes CASSAQENTEAFF.

This chain links TRBV6-5 with TRBJ1-5, with 9 bases aligning to TRBD1. Germline V lookup: CDR1 MNHEY, CDR2 SVGAGI. Unmatched junction bases numbered 3, after V lost 6 bases and J lost 3 bases. CDR3 size: 14 residues. The CDR3 reads CASRGQGFNQPQHF. CDR3 in DNA: TGTGCCAGCAGGGGACAGGGATTCAATCAGCCCCAGCATTTT.